This TCR beta chain was sequenced for a study of cytomegalovirus exposure and HLA in healthy donors. Study-wide findings and caveats: A later analysis linked a missense variant in DCLRE1C to the trimming of TCR beta V and J genes. What a later analysis reportedly showed was that an Asian-associated ancestry cluster had fewer N-insertions than the roughly 670-donor mean.

Germline V gene data show CDR1 as SGHRS and CDR2 as YFSETQ. The CDR3 has 14 amino acids. The ends were cut back, 4 bases at V and 2 bases at J, with 12 bases in the middle. PCR used 60 Vbeta primers and 13 Jbeta primers. Only in-frame clones appear in the TCRdb table, and some are missing; sequencing was by immunoSEQ multiplex PCR. The table shows 68,000 or so clones, with 80% occurring only once. Turning to this clone: As yet, its antigen is unknown.

The chain has TRBV5-1 and TRBJ1-2; D perhaps matches TRBD1 (5 bases). The origin of this receptor is a woman younger than 45 in good health and CMV-seronegative. The sequenced sample was PBMCs. The CDR3 sequence: CASSTAPGNYGYTF. In DNA form, the CDR3 reads TGCGCCAGCAGCACTGCTCCAGGGAACTATGGCTACACCTTC.